One sample yielded the 27 T cell receptor beta chains listed below, sequenced in a study of stem cell transplantation in POMP-related autoinflammatory disease. The protocol was immunoSEQ multiplex PCR, while the TCRdb copy is restricted to in-frame clones and leaves out a portion. The sample yields about 32,000 clones, around 90% seen once. This specimen consisted of CD4+ T cells from PBMCs, obtained before stem cell transplantation. These receptors all stem from a human donor with POMP-related autoinflammation and immune dysregulation (PRAID).

The V call is TRBV5-1, the J call TRBJ2-3; 9 nucleotides match TRBD2. CDR1 is SGHRS and CDR2 is YFSETQ in the germline V gene. The CDR3 extends over 16 amino acids. J was trimmed by 2 bases and V by 2 bases; bases with no gene match: 6. CDR3 nucleotide sequence: TGCGCCAGCAGCTTAAGTCTAGCGGGAAACACAGATACGCAGTATTTT. Encoded protein: CASSLSLAGNTDTQYF.

This chain links TRBV7-6 with TRBJ2-5; a weak D match, TRBD2 (6 bases). The germline V gene has CDR1 SGHVS and CDR2 FNYEAQ. The CDR3 has 14 residues. V dropped 6 bases and J dropped 5 bases, with 16 bases sitting between them. CDR3 coding DNA: TGTGCCAGCAGTTTGCCTGAGGGGAGGGAGACCCAGTACTTC. Protein: CASSLPEGRETQYF. The entire variable domain, with the rest obtained from reference TRBV7-6 and TRBJ2-5, is as follows: GAGVSQSPRYKVTKRGQDVALRCDPISGHVSLYWYRQALGQGPEFLTYFNYEAQQDKSGLPNDRFSAERPEGSISTLTIQRTEQRDSAMYRCASSLPEGRETQYFGPGTRLLVL.

The V call is TRBV5-1, the J call TRBJ2-5; weak D call: TRBD2 (5 bases). The CDR3 runs 13 residues. Trimming left V 8 bases short and J 5 bases short, with 16 bases between. Germline V lookup: CDR1 SGHRS, CDR2 YFSETQ. CDR3 in amino acids: CASFGLVEETQYF. The DNA for the CDR3 is TGCGCCAGTTTCGGACTTGTCGAGGAGACCCAGTACTTC.

The J gene is TRBJ2-7, the V gene TRBV11-2; no clear D gene. V lost 3 bases and J lost 4, with 10 bases in between. Germline assignment: CDR1 SGHAT and CDR2 FQNNGV. This CDR3 spans 13 amino acids. The CDR3 DNA is TGTGCCAGCAGCTTCTATCGCGTTTACGAGCAGTACTTC. Its protein product is CASSFYRVYEQYF.

V is TRBV5-1 and J is TRBJ2-1, with TRBD1 identical over 8 bases. This CDR3 region has 14 residues. The ends lost 0 bases at V and 4 bases at J; junction bases unmatched: 0. CDR1 is SGHRS, CDR2 YFSETQ, per germline. The CDR3 spells CASSLGQGYNEQFF. The CDR3, as DNA: TGCGCCAGCAGCTTGGGACAGGGGTACAATGAGCAGTTCTTC.

V and J are TRBV6-6 and TRBJ1-6; D gene uncertain. Trimming removed 11 bases at V and 9 bases at J, with 17 bases between. This CDR3 contains 13 residues. Germline CDR1 MNHNY, CDR2 SVGAGI (reference sequence). DNA for the CDR3: TGTGCCGCTGGAAGGGCTCAGACTTCACCCCTCCACTTT. Its translation is CAAGRAQTSPLHF.

The gene calls are TRBV6-6 and TRBJ2-7; TRBD1 aligns across 7 bases. The CDR3 has 15 residues. Losses at the gene ends were 0 bases for V and 6 bases for J; bases not matched to a gene: 8. Germline lookup yields CDR1 MNHNY and CDR2 SVGAGI (reference sequence). The CDR3 is CASSYSKGASREQYF. CDR3 coding DNA: TGTGCCAGCAGTTACTCGAAGGGGGCAAGTCGCGAGCAGTACTTC.

The V and J genes are TRBV7-2 and TRBJ2-5, with unresolved D. The end of the DNA is better explained by TRBJ2-7, so the J call may be wrong. The CDR3 totals 14 residues. The germline V gene encodes CDR1 SGHTA and CDR2 FQGNSA. CDR3: CASSLEAVSYEQYF. CDR3 sequence (DNA): TGTGCCAGCAGCTTAGAGGCGGTCTCCTACGAGCAGTACTTC.

The chain joins TRBV6-6 to TRBJ2-3, with TRBD1 matching 7 bases. Trimming cost V 0 bases and J 4 bases; bases outside gene matches: 1. This CDR3 is 14 amino acids long. Looked up from germline, CDR1 is MNHNY and CDR2 is SVGAGI (reference sequence). CDR3 bases: TGTGCCAGCAGTTACTCCGGGACAGCAGATACGCAGTATTTT. It is translated as CASSYSGTADTQYF.

The chain recombines TRBV2 with TRBJ2-1; perhaps TRBD2 as D (5 bases). Deletions cut 2 bases from V and 6 bases from J, with 5 bases between. The CDR3 is made up of 12 amino acids. CDR1 and CDR2 from the germline V gene are SNHLY and FYNNEI. The CDR3 sequence: CASSELANEQFF. CDR3 coding DNA: TGTGCCAGCAGTGAACTAGCCAATGAGCAGTTCTTC.

The chain couples TRBV11-3 to TRBJ2-5, with D possibly being TRBD1 or TRBD2 (5 bases each). V was trimmed by 1 base and J by 7 bases, leaving 10 bases between them. Germline V CDR1 and CDR2: SGHNT, YENEEA. CDR3 length equals 13 residues. CDR3 residues: CASSLVDGGTQYF. The CDR3 bases are TGTGCCAGCAGCTTAGTCGATGGGGGGACCCAGTACTTC.

V gene TRBV5-1 combines with J gene TRBJ1-1; 9 positions agree with TRBD1. Per the germline V gene, CDR1 is SGHRS and CDR2 is YFSETQ. This CDR3 spans 15 amino acids. The V segment lost 4 bases and the J segment 1 base; nucleotides outside the gene matches: 5. CDR3 nucleotides: TGCGCCAGCAGCGGTCCGGGACAGGGGAACACTGAAGCTTTCTTT. It translates to CASSGPGQGNTEAFF.

This chain uses TRBV4-2 with TRBJ2-2; 12 positions agree with TRBD2. The ends lost 1 base at V and 4 bases at J; junction bases unmatched: 1. The CDR3 length is 16 residues. Germline V gene data show CDR1 as LGHNA and CDR2 as YNFKEQ. The CDR3 region has the DNA TGTGCCAGCAGCCAAGCTAGCGGGGGGGGCACCGGGGAGCTGTTTTTT. Its protein is CASSQASGGGTGELFF.

The genes are TRBV5-1 and TRBJ1-5; D remains unclear. The CDR3 loop spans 16 amino acids. Germline lookup yields CDR1 SGHRS and CDR2 YFSETQ. Between the trimmed V and J ends, which lost 0 bases and 3 bases, there was a span of 13 bases. The CDR3 loop reads CASSLERRRDNQPQHF. The DNA of the CDR3 is TGCGCCAGCAGCTTGGAAAGGAGGAGGGACAATCAGCCCCAGCATTTT.

CDR3 bases: TGTGCCAGCACAACAGGGGGCCAAGAGACCCAGTACTTC. Its translation: CASTTGGQETQYF. This chain uses TRBV2 with TRBJ2-5; 8 bases align to TRBD1. J gave up 1 base and V 7 bases, and 2 bases lay outside the gene matches. This CDR3 has 13 residues. CDR1 is SNHLY and CDR2 is FYNNEI in the germline V gene.

The chain employs TRBV7-9 and TRBJ2-7, with D possibly matching TRBD1 (5 bases). V was pared by 5 bases and J by 5 bases, with 19 bases between. Per the germline V gene, CDR1 is SEHNR and CDR2 is FQNEAQ (reference sequence). The CDR3 has 15 amino acids. CDR3 protein: CASSPPNPQAHEQYF. The CDR3 nucleotides read TGTGCCAGCAGCCCCCCGAATCCACAGGCCCACGAGCAGTACTTC.

The chain recombines TRBV5-1 with TRBJ2-7, with TRBD1 matching over 7 bases. Germline V lookup: CDR1 SGHRS, CDR2 YFSETQ. V lost 2 bases, J lost 3 bases, and 8 bases stayed unmatched. This CDR3 comprises 15 residues. This CDR3 reads CASSFTGTAYYEQYF. The CDR3 DNA reads TGCGCCAGCAGCTTCACCGGGACAGCCTACTACGAGCAGTACTTC.

This chain uses TRBV28 with TRBJ2-7, with 8 bases aligning to TRBD1. Germline V gene lookup returns CDR1 MDHEN and CDR2 SYDVKM. The J segment lost 3 bases and the V segment lost 1 base, leaving 8 bases of the junction unmatched. CDR3 size: 16 residues. Here the CDR3 DNA reads TGTGCCAGCAGTTTATTTGGGCAGGGGGCTGGCTACGAGCAGTACTTC. Encoded protein: CASSLFGQGAGYEQYF.

The chain uses TRBV4-1 and TRBJ2-5; 10 bases align to TRBD2. The CDR3 sequence is 15 residues long. Germline V gives CDR1 MGHRA, CDR2 YSYEKL. V was clipped by 0 bases and J by 4 bases; unmatched bases: 2. This CDR3 is CASSQEWTSGETQYF. For the CDR3, the DNA is TGCGCCAGCAGCCAAGAGTGGACTAGCGGAGAGACCCAGTACTTC.

This clone has a handful of counts. The chain links TRBV9 to TRBJ1-2; D might be TRBD1 (5 bases). V lost 3 bases and J 5 bases, leaving 11 bases between the germline ends. Germline V gene sequence: CDR1 SGDLS, CDR2 YYNGEE. The CDR3 spans 13 residues. The CDR3 DNA follows: TGTGCCAGCAGCGAAGGGACGGCGTATGGCTACACCTTC. This gives the protein CASSEGTAYGYTF. The full variable domain, rest sourced from reference TRBV9 and TRBJ1-2, is DSGVTQTPKHLITATGQRVTLRCSPRSGDLSVYWYQQSLDQGLQFLIQYYNGEERAKGNILERFSAQQFPDLHSELNLSSLELGDSALYFCASSEGTAYGYTFGSGTRLTVV.

The V gene is TRBV25-1, the J gene TRBJ1-1, with unresolved D. V lost 5 bases and J 1 base, leaving 5 bases between the germline ends. This CDR3 region has 12 residues. Germline values: CDR1 MGHDK, CDR2 SYGVNS. The CDR3 nucleotides are TGTGCCAGCAGTCTGAGGAACACTGAAGCTTTCTTT. Encoded protein: CASSLRNTEAFF.

This chain links TRBV7-2 with TRBJ1-3; D gene ambiguous. V was trimmed by 11 bases and J by 8 bases, leaving 7 bases between them. Germline-derived CDR1 and CDR2 are SGHTA and FQGNSA. The CDR3 is made up of 9 amino acids. CDR3 nucleotides: TGTGCCCCGGGGTACACCATATATTTT. Translation gives CAPGYTIYF.

The chain couples TRBV7-6 to TRBJ2-7; unclear D gene. Trimming took off 1 base at V and 6 bases at J, with 13 bases between the two ends. Germline V gene sequence: CDR1 SGHVS, CDR2 FNYEAQ. The CDR3 has 14 amino acids. The CDR3 region is CASSLETAGGEQYF. The CDR3 nucleotides read TGTGCCAGCAGCTTAGAGACGGCCGGCGGCGAGCAGTACTTC.

The chain joins TRBV18 to TRBJ2-3; D is unresolved. Trimming shortened V by 3 bases and J by 0 bases, and 16 bases separated the two germline ends. Germline V CDR1 and CDR2: KGHSH, LQKENI. The CDR3 has 17 amino acids. The CDR3 reads CASSPQGRSFSTDTQYF. The CDR3 nucleotides are TGTGCCAGCTCACCCCAAGGACGTTCGTTTAGCACAGATACGCAGTATTTT.

The chain joins TRBV5-4 to TRBJ2-1; D gene unclear. The germline V gene encodes CDR1 SGHNT and CDR2 YYREEE (reference sequence). The CDR3 consists of 12 residues. Trimming removed 4 bases from V and 7 bases from J, with 9 bases in between. The CDR3 is CASSRATNEQFF. The CDR3 DNA is TGTGCCAGCAGCCGAGCCACTAATGAGCAGTTCTTC.

This clone was found a few times. This chain uses TRBV25-1 with TRBJ2-7; a possible D gene is TRBD2 (6 bases). Per germline, CDR1 MGHDK and CDR2 SYGVNS. Trimming pared 4 bases from V and 3 bases from J, leaving 16 bases between. There are 15 residues in the CDR3. CDR3 coding DNA: TGTGCCAGCAGTGGGGGGTGGGGAGGCAACTACGAGCAGTACTTC. It is translated as CASSGGWGGNYEQYF.

The genes are TRBV27 and TRBJ1-6; D remains unclear. CDR3 length: 14 residues. CDR1 is MNHEY and CDR2 is SMNVEV in the germline V gene (reference sequence). Trimming took 0 bases from V and 4 from J, leaving 4 bases between them. The CDR3: CASSLSQYNSPLHF. The CDR3 DNA sequence: TGTGCCAGCAGTTTATCACAGTATAATTCACCCCTCCACTTT.